This T cell receptor beta chain was captured by sequencing in a study of blood T cell repertoires in COVID-19. In the original analysis: Reference gene primers were amplified, and this amplification served to estimate nucleated cell counts. TCRdb's copy holds only in-frame clones and misses some; the assay was immunoSEQ multiplex PCR. The V and J calls and clone size come from that table; D and trimming were worked out from the DNA. Of around 30,000 clones listed, 85% are singletons. The CDR3 runs to 15 residues. V lost 3 bases and J lost 3; bases outside the gene matches: 7. Germline V gene sequence: CDR1 DFQATT, CDR2 SNEGSKA (reference sequence).

Material for sequencing was peripheral blood. This rearrangement joins TRBV20-1 to TRBJ1-4; 7 nucleotides line up with TRBD1. The receptor comes from an older woman with active COVID-19. The CDR3 sequence is CSASYLDRSNEKLFF. The CDR3 coding sequence is TGCAGTGCTAGTTATTTGGACAGGTCTAATGAAAAACTGTTTTTT.